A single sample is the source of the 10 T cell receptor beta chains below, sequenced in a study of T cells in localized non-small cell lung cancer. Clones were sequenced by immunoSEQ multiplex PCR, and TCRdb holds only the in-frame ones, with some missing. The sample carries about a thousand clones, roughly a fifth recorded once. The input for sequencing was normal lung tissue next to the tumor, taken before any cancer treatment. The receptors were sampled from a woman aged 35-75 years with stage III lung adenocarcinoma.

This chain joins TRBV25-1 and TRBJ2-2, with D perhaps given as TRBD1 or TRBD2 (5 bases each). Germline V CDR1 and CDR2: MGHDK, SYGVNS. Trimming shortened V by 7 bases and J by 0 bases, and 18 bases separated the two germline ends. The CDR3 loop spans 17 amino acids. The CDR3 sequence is CASTKDWGPANTGELFF. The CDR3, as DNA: TGTGCCAGCACTAAGGACTGGGGACCGGCGAACACCGGGGAGCTGTTTTTT.

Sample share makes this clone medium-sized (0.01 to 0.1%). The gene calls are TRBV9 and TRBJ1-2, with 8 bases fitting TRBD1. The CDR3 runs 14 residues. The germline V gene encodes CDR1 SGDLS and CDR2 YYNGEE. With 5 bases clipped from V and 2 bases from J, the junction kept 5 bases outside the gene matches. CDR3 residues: CASRAGQENYGYTF. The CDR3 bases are TGTGCCAGCAGAGCGGGACAGGAGAACTATGGCTACACCTTC.

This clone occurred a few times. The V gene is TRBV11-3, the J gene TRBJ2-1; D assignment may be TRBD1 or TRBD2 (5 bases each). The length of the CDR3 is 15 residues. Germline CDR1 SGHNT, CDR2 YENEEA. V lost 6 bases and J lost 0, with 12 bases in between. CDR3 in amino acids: CASSWDGSSYNEQFF. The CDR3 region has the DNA TGTGCCAGCAGTTGGGACGGCAGCTCCTACAATGAGCAGTTCTTC.

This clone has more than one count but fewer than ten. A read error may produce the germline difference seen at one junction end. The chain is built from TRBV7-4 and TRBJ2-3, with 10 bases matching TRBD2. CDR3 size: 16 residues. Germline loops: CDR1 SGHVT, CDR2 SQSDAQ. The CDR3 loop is CASSVAASGSPDTQYF. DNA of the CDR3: TGTGCCAGCAGCGTAGCGGCTAGCGGGAGTCCAGATACGCAGTATTTT.

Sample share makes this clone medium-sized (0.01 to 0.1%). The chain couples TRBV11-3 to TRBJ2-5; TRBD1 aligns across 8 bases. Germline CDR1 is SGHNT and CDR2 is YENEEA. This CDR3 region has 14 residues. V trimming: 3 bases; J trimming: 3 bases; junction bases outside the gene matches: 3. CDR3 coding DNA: TGTGCCAGCAGCTTGGGGACAGGCAAAGAGACCCAGTACTTC. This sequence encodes CASSLGTGKETQYF.

CDR3 amino acids: CASSEGVQETQYF. CDR3 coding DNA: TGCGCCAGCAGTGAAGGCGTCCAAGAGACCCAGTACTTC. J is TRBJ2-5 and V is TRBV10-2; the D is unclear. The germline CDR1 and CDR2 sequences are WSHSY and SAAADI. V gave up 3 bases and J gave up 1 base, with 6 bases separating them. The CDR3 has 13 amino acids.

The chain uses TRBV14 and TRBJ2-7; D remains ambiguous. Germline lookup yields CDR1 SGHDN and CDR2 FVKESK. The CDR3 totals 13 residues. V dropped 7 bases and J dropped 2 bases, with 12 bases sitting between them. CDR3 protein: CASIESGAYEQYF. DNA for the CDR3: TGTGCCAGCATCGAGAGTGGGGCCTACGAGCAGTACTTC.

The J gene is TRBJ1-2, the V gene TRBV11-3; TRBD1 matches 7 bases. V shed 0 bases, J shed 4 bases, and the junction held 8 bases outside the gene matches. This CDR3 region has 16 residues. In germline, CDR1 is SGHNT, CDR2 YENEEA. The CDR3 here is CASSLDGQAPLYGYTF. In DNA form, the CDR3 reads TGTGCCAGCAGCTTAGACGGACAGGCCCCCCTCTATGGCTACACCTTC.

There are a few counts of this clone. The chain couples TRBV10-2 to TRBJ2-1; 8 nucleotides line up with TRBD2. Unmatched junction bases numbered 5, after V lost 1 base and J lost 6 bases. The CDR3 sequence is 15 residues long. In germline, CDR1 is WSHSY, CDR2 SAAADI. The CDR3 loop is CASSEWRGVTNEQFF. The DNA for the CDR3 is TGCGCCAGCAGTGAGTGGCGGGGGGTCACCAATGAGCAGTTCTTC.

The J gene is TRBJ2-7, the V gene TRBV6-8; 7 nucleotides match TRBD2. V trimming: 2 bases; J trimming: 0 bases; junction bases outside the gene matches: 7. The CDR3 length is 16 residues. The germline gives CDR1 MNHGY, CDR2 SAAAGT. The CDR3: CASSYVAGYGSYEQYF. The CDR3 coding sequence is TGTGCCAGCAGTTACGTAGCGGGCTATGGCTCCTACGAGCAGTACTTC.